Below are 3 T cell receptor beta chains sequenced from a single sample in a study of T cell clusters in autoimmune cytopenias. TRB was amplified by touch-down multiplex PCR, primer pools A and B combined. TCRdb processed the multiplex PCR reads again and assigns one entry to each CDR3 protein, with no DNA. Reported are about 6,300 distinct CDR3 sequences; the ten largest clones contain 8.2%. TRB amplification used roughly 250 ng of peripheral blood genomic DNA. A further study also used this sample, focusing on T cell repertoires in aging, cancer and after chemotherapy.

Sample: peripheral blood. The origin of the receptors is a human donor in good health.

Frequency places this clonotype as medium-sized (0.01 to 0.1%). CDR3 loop: CATSRVNQPQHF. The chain joins TRBV15 to TRBJ1-5. CDR3 length equals 12 residues. Germline CDR1 is LNHNV and CDR2 is YYDKDF (reference sequence).

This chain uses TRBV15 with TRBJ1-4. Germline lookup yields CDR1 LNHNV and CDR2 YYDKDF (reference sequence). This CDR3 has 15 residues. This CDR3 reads CATSRDRWTNEKLFF.

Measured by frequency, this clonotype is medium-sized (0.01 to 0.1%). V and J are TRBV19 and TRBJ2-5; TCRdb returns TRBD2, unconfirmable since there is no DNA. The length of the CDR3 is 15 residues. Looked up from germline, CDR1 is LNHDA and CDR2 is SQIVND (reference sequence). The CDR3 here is CASSTLGGGIETQYF.